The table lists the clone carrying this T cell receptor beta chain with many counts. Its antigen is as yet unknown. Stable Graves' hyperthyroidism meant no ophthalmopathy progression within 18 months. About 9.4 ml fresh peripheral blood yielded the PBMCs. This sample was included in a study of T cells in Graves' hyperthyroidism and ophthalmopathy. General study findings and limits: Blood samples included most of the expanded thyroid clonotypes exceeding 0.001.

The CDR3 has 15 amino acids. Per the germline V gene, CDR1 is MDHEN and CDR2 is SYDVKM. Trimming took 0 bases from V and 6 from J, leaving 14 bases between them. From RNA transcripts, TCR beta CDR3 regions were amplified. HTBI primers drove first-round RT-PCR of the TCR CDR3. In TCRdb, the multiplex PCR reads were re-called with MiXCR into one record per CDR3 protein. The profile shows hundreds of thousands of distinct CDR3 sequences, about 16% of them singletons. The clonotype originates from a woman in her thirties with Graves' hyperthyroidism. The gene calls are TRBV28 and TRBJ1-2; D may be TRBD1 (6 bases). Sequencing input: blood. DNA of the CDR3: TGTGCCAGCAGTTTATGGTTCCGGGCAGGGGATGGCTACACCTTC. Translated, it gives CASSLWFRAGDGYTF.